This TCR beta chain came from a study of blood T cell repertoires in COVID-19 (dated by TCRdb to 2019 to 2021). For the wider study: Samples covering the acute and convalescent phases of COVID-19 were provided by collaborators in the United States, Italy and Spain. Where HLA class I and class II types were available, the types were taken from metadata supplied by the sample provider, not from assay-based typing. The dataset comprised deeply sampled blood TCRbeta repertoires from subjects exposed to, actively infected with, or recovered from COVID-19. Nearly every sample came with metadata listing a de-identified subject ID, COVID-19 status, age in years and sex. The prospective study material was composed of cDNA or gDNA derived from T cells, B-cell-depleted T cells, or PBMCs. The repertoires were made available in a free public database intended to serve as a resource for research on the immune response to SARS-CoV-2. The samples were drawn from two sources: the first 160 participants of the ongoing ImmuneRACE study, and over 1,000 subjects contributed by 6 global collaborators.

Regarding this clone: There is no known antigen for this receptor. No base-level quality is on record; no much larger clone is a single base apart.

Collaborating institutions collected whole blood in K2EDTA tubes following their own protocols. For TCRbeta analysis, collaborators shipped samples as frozen whole blood, isolated PBMCs, or DNA extracted from either of those sample types. TCRbeta CDR3 regions were amplified from genomic DNA using the immunoSEQ Assay, a bias-controlled multiplex PCR. The original pipeline was this. Within the assay, amplification of reference gene primers was used to estimate how many nucleated cells each sample contained. To quantify the absolute abundance of each unique TCRbeta CDR3 rearrangement, sequence reads were collapsed and filtered. Productive Simpson clonality was computed per sample as the square root of Simpson's diversity index over productive rearrangements. The clones in this table, taken by TCRdb from immuneACCESS, are in-frame only. Not every clone is retained; where verified, under half of the shortfall comes from an unresolved V gene, and the cause of the rest is unknown. From that table come the V and J calls and clone size; the DNA was used to work out D and trimming. The sample table lists more than 200,000 clones, approximately 86% of them with a count of one. Of the sample, around 1.8% is held by the ten largest clones.

The full study reports these points: How much clinical and demographic metadata was included differed by source and by participant, and the metadata was provided uncurated.

In the germline V gene, CDR1 corresponds to KGHDR and CDR2 to SFDVKD. Including cysteine and phenylalanine, the CDR3 has 14 amino acids. Just the 42-base CDR3 DNA is kept, in frame starting at base 1. V is trimmed back by 9 bases and J by 3 bases, and the junction contains 8 bases that no gene match accounts for. Recombination linked TRBV24-1 to TRBJ1-2, with 8 central nucleotides matching TRBD1. This TCR came from a man aged 30-40 years with active or convalescent COVID-19. Sequencing input: peripheral blood. The CDR3 protein sequence reads: CATQDRANDYGYTF. The sequenced DNA: TGTGCCACCCAGGACAGGGCGAATGACTATGGCTACACCTTC.